The clone carrying this T cell receptor (beta chain) was found many times. This record belongs to a study of T cells in Graves' hyperthyroidism and ophthalmopathy. Study as a whole: Pretreatment peripheral blood was obtained at initial diagnosis.

CDR1 and CDR2 (germline): MDHEN, SYDVKM. The length of the CDR3 is 13 residues. Trimming cost V 4 bases and J 5 bases; bases outside gene matches: 4. The TCR beta CDR3 regions underwent amplification using RNA transcripts as the source. TCR CDR3 underwent first-round RT-PCR with the HTBI primer set. TCRdb used MiXCR to reprocess the multiplex PCR reads, holding one entry per CDR3 protein. Of 600,000 to 850,000 distinct CDR3 sequences detected, around a sixth appear once; the ten largest clones hold around 15%. Diagnostic decisions used clinical symptoms, serum thyroxine and TRAb, thyroid ultrasound and orbital computed tomography.

The clonotype originates from a woman between 45 and 65 years old with Graves' hyperthyroidism that later progressed to Graves' ophthalmopathy. The chain carries TRBV28 and TRBJ2-5; 7 positions agree with TRBD1. The sample taken for sequencing was blood. CDR3 DNA sequence: TGTGCCAGCAGTTCAACAGGGGTGGAGACCCAGTACTTC. This sequence encodes CASSSTGVETQYF.